The T cell receptor (beta chain) described here comes from a study of Ad26.COV2.S vaccination and SARS-CoV-2 variants. Study-wide results and limits: Post-vaccination breadth of spike-specific CD8+ and CD4+ T cell responses was reportedly substantial. Spike-specific TCR breadth in vaccine recipients exceeded that seen in placebo recipients.

Germline V gene data show CDR1 as SGDLS and CDR2 as YYNGEE. The ends lost 3 bases at V and 2 bases at J; junction bases unmatched: 5. CDR3 size: 14 residues. As to treatment: about 20 received Ad26.COV2.S at low or high dose, single or two shots; 5 received placebo; per-sample allocation not given. Sampling happened 63 days after the first vaccine or placebo injection. The vaccine delivered Wuhan-strain SARS-CoV-2 spike through an Ad26 vector. On this clone: Its antigen is still unknown.

Some clones are missing from TCRdb's copy, which holds only in-frame ones; the method was immunoSEQ multiplex PCR. This table holds a few hundred thousand clones, 75% to 95% found once. Sequencing was performed on peripheral blood, taken in a trial of Ad26.COV2.S vaccine versus placebo. This clonotype was obtained from a person between 18 and 65 years old who received the Ad26.COV2.S COVID-19 vaccine or a placebo. J is TRBJ2-7 and V is TRBV9, with 7 bases fitting TRBD2. The CDR3 DNA follows: TGTGCCAGCAGCGCTGGGGGGGGTCCCTACGAGCAGTACTTC. Translated: CASSAGGGPYEQYF.